This T cell receptor (beta chain) emerged from a study of blood T cell repertoires in COVID-19. Study in general: Acute-phase and convalescent COVID-19 samples originated in the United States, Italy and Spain. PBMCs, B-cell-depleted T cells, or T cells were the source of the cDNA or gDNA that made up the material.

The V and J ends lost 7 bases and 0 bases, in that order; junction bases with no gene match: 4. The CDR3 has 15 amino acids. Germline CDR1 reads SGHRS; CDR2 reads YFSETQ. In the original workflow: Amplification of reference gene primers was used by the study to estimate nucleated cell counts. Assay used: immunoSEQ multiplex PCR; TCRdb lists only in-frame clones, some missing. The D gene and trimming were derived from the DNA, and the V and J assignments and clone size from that table. This sample has a few hundred thousand clones, with 80% to 85% found just once. The sample taken for sequencing was peripheral blood. The rearrangement joins TRBV5-1 to TRBJ2-1; 10 bases are shared with TRBD2. This clonotype was sampled from a woman between 18 and 29 years old with acute or convalescent COVID-19. The CDR3 here is CASALAGDSYNEQFF. CDR3 in DNA: TGCGCCAGCGCCCTAGCGGGGGACTCCTACAATGAGCAGTTCTTC.